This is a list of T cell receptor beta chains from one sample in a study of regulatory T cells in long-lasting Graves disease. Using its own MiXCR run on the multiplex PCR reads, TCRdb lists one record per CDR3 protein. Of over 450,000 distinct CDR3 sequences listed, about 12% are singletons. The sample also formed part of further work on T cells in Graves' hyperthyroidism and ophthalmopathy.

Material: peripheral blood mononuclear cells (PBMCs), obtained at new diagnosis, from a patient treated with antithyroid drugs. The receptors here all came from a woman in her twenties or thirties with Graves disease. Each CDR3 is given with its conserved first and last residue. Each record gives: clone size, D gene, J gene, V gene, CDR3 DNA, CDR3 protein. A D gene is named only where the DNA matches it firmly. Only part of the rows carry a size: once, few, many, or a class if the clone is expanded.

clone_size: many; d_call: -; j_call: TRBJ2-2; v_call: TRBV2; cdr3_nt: TGTGCCAGCAGTGATCTCCAGGGGGGGACCGGGGAGCTGTTTTTT; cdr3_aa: CASSDLQGGTGELFF
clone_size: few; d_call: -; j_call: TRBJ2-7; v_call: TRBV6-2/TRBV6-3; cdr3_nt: TGTGCCAGCAGCCCCGGGAGTCCCCACGAGCAGTACTTC; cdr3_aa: CASSPGSPHEQYF
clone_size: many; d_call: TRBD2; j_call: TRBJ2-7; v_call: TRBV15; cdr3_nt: TGTGCCACCAGCAGACTAGCGGGAGTTCGGTACGAGCAGTACTTC; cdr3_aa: CATSRLAGVRYEQYF
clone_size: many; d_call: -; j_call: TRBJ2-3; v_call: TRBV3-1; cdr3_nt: TGTGCCAGCAGCCAAGCACCTGGTCGAGCAGATACGCAGTATTTT; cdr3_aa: CASSQAPGRADTQYF
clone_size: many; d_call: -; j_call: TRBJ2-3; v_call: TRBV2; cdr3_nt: TGTGCCAGCAGGCCGGGCGGAGTGCGCACAGATACGCAGTATTTT; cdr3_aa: CASRPGGVRTDTQYF
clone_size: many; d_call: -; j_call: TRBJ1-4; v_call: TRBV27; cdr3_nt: TGTGCCAGCAGGTACTCGGCCGGTGCAACTAATGAAAAACTGTTTTTT; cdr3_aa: CASRYSAGATNEKLFF
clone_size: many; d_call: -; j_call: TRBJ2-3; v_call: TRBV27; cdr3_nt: TGTGCCAGCAGTGAGGACAGCAGGAGCACAGATACGCAGTATTTT; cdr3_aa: CASSEDSRSTDTQYF
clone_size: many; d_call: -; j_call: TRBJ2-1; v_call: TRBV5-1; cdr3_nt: TGCGCCAGCAGCTTGGATAGCAACAATGAGCAGTTCTTC; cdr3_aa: CASSLDSNNEQFF
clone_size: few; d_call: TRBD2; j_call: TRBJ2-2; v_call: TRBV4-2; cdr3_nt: TGTGCCAGCAGCCAAGTTGTTAGCGGGTCCCCGAACACCGGGGAGCTGTTTTTT; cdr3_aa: CASSQVVSGSPNTGELFF
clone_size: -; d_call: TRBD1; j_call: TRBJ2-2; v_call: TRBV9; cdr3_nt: TGTGCCAGCAGCCTCAGACAGGGGGCGATCACCGGGGAGCTGTTTTTT; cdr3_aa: CASSLRQGAITGELFF
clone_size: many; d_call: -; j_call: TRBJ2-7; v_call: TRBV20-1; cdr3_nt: TGCAGTGCTACTAGAGCGAACTACGAGCAGTACTTC; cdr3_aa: CSATRANYEQYF
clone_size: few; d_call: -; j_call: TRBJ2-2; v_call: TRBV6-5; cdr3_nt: TGTGCCAGCAGTTACCCCCGAGGCGGGAACACCGGGGAGCTGTTTTTT; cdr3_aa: CASSYPRGGNTGELFF
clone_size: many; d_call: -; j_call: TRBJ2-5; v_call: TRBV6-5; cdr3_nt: TGTGCCAGCAGTTACTCAGGGACTTCCCAAGAGACCCAGTACTTC; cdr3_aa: CASSYSGTSQETQYF
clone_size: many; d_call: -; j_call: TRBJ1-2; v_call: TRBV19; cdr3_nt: TGTGCCAGTAGTATTTGGGGAAACTATGGCTACACCTTC; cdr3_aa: CASSIWGNYGYTF
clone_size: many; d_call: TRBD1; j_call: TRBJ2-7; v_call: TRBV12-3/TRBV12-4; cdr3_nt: TGTGCCAGCAGGCCTACAGGGGCCCACGAGCAGTACTTC; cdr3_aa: CASRPTGAHEQYF
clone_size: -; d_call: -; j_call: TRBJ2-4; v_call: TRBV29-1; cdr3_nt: TGCAGCGTTGGGGCATGGGGCAAAAACATTCAGTACTTC; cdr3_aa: CSVGAWGKNIQYF
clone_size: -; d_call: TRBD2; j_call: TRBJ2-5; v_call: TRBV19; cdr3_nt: TGTGCCAGTAGTAGCGGGACTAGCGGGTGGGAGACCCAGTACTTC; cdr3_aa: CASSSGTSGWETQYF
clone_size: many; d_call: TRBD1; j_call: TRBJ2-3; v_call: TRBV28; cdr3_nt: TGTGCCAGCAGTTCATTGCAGGGGGCAGATACGCAGTATTTT; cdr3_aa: CASSSLQGADTQYF